The 9 T cell receptor beta chains listed next were all sequenced from one sample in a study of blood T cell repertoires in COVID-19. The table came from immunoSEQ multiplex PCR; TCRdb's copy has only in-frame clones and leaves some out. The repertoire holds around 140,000 clones, with about 85% as singletons. The specimen was peripheral blood. The receptors were gathered from a human donor with acute or convalescent COVID-19. The donor label of this sample is uncertain.

The CDR3 DNA sequence: TGTGCCAGCAGTCTCCGCACCGGGGAGCTGTTTTTT. Its translation: CASSLRTGELFF. This rearrangement joins TRBV27 to TRBJ2-2; D not resolved. The germline CDR1 and CDR2 sequences are MNHEY and SMNVEV (reference sequence). The CDR3 contains 12 residues. V lost 5 bases and J 4 bases, leaving 5 bases between the germline ends.

The chain combines TRBV5-4 with TRBJ1-2; weak D call: TRBD1 (5 bases). The ends were cut back, 3 bases at V and 3 bases at J, with 9 bases in the middle. CDR1 and CDR2 from the germline V gene are SGHNT and YYREEE (reference sequence). The CDR3 has 13 amino acids. The CDR3 spells CASSSGRDYGYTF. In DNA, the CDR3 is TGTGCCAGCAGCTCAGGGCGTGACTATGGCTACACCTTC. Using reference TRBV5-4 and TRBJ1-2 for the parts outside the CDR3, the full variable domain is ETGVTQSPTHLIKTRGQQVTLRCSSQSGHNTVSWYQQALGQGPQFIFQYYREEENGRGNFPPRFSGLQFPNYSSELNVNALELDDSALYLCASSSGRDYGYTFGSGTRLTVV.

This rearrangement joins TRBV2 to TRBJ1-2; D not certain. V shed 8 bases and J shed 4 bases, with 14 bases lying between them. The germline gives CDR1 SNHLY, CDR2 FYNNEI. The CDR3 has 13 amino acids. The CDR3 DNA reads as TGTGCCAGCGTTAGCGCCCGAGGCTATGGCTACACCTTC. Translating it yields CASVSARGYGYTF.

The gene calls are TRBV9 and TRBJ1-2, with a weak D call TRBD1 (6 bases). This CDR3 is built from 13 residues. V lost 4 bases to trimming and J lost 5 bases, with 12 bases between them. Germline lookup yields CDR1 SGDLS and CDR2 YYNGEE. CDR3: CASSRQAGYGYTF. CDR3 sequence (DNA): TGTGCCAGCAGCCGACAGGCTGGGTATGGCTACACCTTC.

This chain joins TRBV18 and TRBJ1-2; perhaps TRBD1 as D (5 bases). The V end lost 6 bases, the J end lost 4 bases, and 15 bases lay between the germline ends. The CDR3 extends over 14 amino acids. From germline, CDR1 is KGHSH and CDR2 LQKENI. The CDR3 protein is CASSRGGDFYGYTF. Here the CDR3 DNA reads TGTGCCAGCTCCCGCGGGGGGGACTTCTATGGCTACACCTTC. Complete variable domain (other parts from reference TRBV18 and TRBJ1-2): NAGVMQNPRHLVRRRGQEARLRCSPMKGHSHVYWYRQLPEEGLKFMVYLQKENIIDESGMPKERFSAEFPKEGPSILRIQQVVRGDSAAYFCASSRGGDFYGYTFGSGTRLTVV.

The rearrangement links TRBV6-4 to TRBJ1-1, with 7 bases lining up with TRBD1. The CDR3 is made up of 14 amino acids. Trimming at V came to 6 bases and at J to 6 bases, leaving 10 bases not matched to a gene. Germline V gene sequence: CDR1 MRHNA, CDR2 SNTAGT. The CDR3 DNA is TGTGCCAGCAGCCGGGACAGTTCTTTCTCTGAAGCTTTCTTT. Translation: CASSRDSSFSEAFF.

The V gene is TRBV19, the J gene TRBJ1-5, with a weak D call TRBD1 (6 bases). CDR1 is LNHDA and CDR2 is SQIVND in the germline V gene (reference sequence). This CDR3 spans 14 amino acids. Trimming took off 6 bases at V and 6 bases at J, with 15 bases between the two ends. The CDR3 loop reads CASSEQGAGQPQHF. Written as DNA, the CDR3 is TGTGCCAGTAGCGAACAGGGCGCAGGTCAGCCCCAGCATTTT.

J is TRBJ2-1 and V is TRBV4-2; 7 nucleotides agree with TRBD1. With 4 bases clipped from V and 6 bases from J, the junction kept 9 bases outside the gene matches. The CDR3 runs to 15 residues. Germline V gene sequence: CDR1 LGHNA, CDR2 YNFKEQ. This CDR3 reads CASSPQTGVSNEQFF. For the CDR3, the DNA is TGTGCCAGCAGCCCACAAACAGGGGTTAGCAATGAGCAGTTCTTC.

The J gene is TRBJ1-5, the V gene TRBV5-6, with D perhaps matching TRBD1 (6 bases). CDR3 size: 14 residues. CDR1 and CDR2 (germline): SGHDT, YYEEEE. V shed 0 bases and J shed 4 bases, with 8 bases lying between them. This CDR3 reads CASSLVGGNQPQHF. CDR3 coding DNA: TGTGCCAGCAGCTTGGTAGGGGGTAATCAGCCCCAGCATTTT.